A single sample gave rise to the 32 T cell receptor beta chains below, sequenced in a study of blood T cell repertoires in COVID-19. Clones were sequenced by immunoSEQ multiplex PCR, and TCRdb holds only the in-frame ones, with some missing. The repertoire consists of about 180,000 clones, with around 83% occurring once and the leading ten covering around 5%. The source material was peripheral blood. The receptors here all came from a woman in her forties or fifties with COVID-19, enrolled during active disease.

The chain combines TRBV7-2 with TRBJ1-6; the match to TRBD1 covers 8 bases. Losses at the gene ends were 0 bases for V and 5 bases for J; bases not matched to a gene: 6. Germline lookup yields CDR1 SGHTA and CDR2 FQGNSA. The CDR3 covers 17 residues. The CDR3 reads CASSLARGTGDNSPLHF. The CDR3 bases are TGTGCCAGCAGCTTAGCGCGGGGGACAGGTGATAATTCACCCCTCCACTTT.

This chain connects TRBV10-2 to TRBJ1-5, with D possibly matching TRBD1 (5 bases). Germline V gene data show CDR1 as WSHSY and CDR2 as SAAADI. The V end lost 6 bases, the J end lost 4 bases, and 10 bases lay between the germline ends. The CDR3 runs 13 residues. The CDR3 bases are TGCGCCAGCAGGGGGCAAGGGAATCAGCCCCAGCATTTT. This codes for CASRGQGNQPQHF.

CDR3 region: CASSLQGAPGELFF. The CDR3 DNA reads TGTGCCAGCAGCTTGCAGGGGGCTCCCGGGGAGCTGTTTTTT. The chain uses TRBV11-2 and TRBJ2-2; 8 positions agree with TRBD1. After removal of 3 bases from V and 6 bases from J, the junction contained 3 bases not matched to a gene. This CDR3 spans 14 amino acids. The V gene's germline CDR1 is SGHAT and CDR2 FQNNGV.

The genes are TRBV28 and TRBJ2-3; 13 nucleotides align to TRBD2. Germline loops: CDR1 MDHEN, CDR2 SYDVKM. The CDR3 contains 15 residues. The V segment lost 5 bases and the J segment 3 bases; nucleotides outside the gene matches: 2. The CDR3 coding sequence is TGTGCCAGCAGTGGGGGACTAGCGGGAACAGATACGCAGTATTTT. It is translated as CASSGGLAGTDTQYF.

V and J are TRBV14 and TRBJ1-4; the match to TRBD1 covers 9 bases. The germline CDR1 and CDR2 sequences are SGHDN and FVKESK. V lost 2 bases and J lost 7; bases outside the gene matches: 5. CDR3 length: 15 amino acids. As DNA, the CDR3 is TGTGCCAGCAGCCAACGGGGACAGGGAGGTGAAAAACTGTTTTTT. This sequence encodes CASSQRGQGGEKLFF. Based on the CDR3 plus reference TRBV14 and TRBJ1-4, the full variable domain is EAGVTQFPSHSVIEKGQTVTLRCDPISGHDNLYWYRRVMGKEIKFLLHFVKESKQDESGMPNNRFLAERTGGTYSTLKVQPAELEDSGVYFCASSQRGQGGEKLFFGSGTQLSVL.

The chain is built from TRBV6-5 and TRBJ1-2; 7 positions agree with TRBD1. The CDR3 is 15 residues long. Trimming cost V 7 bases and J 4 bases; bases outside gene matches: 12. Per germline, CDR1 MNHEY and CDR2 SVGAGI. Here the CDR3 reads CASTREGARFYGYTF. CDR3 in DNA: TGTGCCAGCACCCGAGAGGGGGCGCGTTTCTATGGCTACACCTTC.

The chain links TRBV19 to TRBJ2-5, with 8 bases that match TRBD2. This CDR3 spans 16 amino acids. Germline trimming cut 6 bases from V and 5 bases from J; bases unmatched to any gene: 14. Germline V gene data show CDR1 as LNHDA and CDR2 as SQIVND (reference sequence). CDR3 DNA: TGTGCCAGTAGCATACGGGGGGGCCTGTTGGCGGAGACCCAGTACTTC. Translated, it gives CASSIRGGLLAETQYF.

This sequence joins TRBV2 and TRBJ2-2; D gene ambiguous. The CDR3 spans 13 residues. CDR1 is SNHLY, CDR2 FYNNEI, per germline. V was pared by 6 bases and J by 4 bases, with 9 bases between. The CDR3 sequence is CASRSTGTGELFF. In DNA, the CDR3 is TGTGCCAGCAGGTCGACTGGCACCGGGGAGCTGTTTTTT.

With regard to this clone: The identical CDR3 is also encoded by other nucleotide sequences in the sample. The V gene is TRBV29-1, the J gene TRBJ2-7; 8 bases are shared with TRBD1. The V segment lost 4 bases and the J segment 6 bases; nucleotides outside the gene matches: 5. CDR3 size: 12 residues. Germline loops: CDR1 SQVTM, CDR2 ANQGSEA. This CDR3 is CSVGAGGGEQYF. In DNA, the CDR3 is TGCAGCGTTGGAGCAGGGGGCGGCGAGCAGTACTTC.

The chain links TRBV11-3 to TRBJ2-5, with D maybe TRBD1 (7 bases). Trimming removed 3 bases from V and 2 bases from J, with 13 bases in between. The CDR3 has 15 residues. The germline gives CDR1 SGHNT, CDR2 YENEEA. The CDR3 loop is CASSLAGQSQETQYF. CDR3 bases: TGTGCCAGCAGCTTGGCGGGACAGTCTCAAGAGACCCAGTACTTC.

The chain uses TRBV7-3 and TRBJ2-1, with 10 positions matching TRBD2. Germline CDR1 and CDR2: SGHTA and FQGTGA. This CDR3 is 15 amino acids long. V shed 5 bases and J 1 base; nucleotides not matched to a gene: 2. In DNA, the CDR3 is TGTGCCAGCAGCGATAGCGGGGGGTCCTACAATGAGCAGTTCTTC. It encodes CASSDSGGSYNEQFF. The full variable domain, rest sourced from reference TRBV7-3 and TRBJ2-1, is GAGVSQTPSNKVTEKGKYVELRCDPISGHTALYWYRQSLGQGPEFLIYFQGTGAADDSGLPNDRFFAVRPEGSVSTLKIQRTERGDSAVYLCASSDSGGSYNEQFFGPGTRLTVL.

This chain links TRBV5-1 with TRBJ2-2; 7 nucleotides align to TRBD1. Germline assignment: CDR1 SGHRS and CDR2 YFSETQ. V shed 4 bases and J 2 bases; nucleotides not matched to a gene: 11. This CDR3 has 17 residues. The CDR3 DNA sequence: TGCGCCAGCAGCACCCCGATACAGGGGAGAAACACCGGGGAGCTGTTTTTT. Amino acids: CASSTPIQGRNTGELFF.

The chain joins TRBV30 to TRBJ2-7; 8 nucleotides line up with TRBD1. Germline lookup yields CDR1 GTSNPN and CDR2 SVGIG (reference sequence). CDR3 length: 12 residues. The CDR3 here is CAGGVRGLEQYF. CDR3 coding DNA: TGTGCTGGAGGGGTCAGGGGGCTCGAGCAGTACTTC.

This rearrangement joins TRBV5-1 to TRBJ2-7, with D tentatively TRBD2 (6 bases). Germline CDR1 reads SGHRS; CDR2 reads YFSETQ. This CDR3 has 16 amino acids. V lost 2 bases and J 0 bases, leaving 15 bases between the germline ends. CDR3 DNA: TGCGCCAGCAGCTTTGGGGGGTCCTTATCCTCCTACGAGCAGTACTTC. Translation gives CASSFGGSLSSYEQYF. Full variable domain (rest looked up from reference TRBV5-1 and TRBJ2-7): KAGVTQTPRYLIKTRGQQVTLSCSPISGHRSVSWYQQTPGQGLQFLFEYFSETQRNKGNFPGRFSGRQFSNSRSEMNVSTLELGDSALYLCASSFGGSLSSYEQYFGPGTRLTVT.

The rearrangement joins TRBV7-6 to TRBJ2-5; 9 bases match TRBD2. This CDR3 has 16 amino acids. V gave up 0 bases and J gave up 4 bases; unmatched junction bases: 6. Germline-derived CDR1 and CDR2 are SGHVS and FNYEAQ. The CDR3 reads CASSLATAGGRETQYF. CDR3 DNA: TGTGCCAGCAGCTTAGCGACGGCGGGGGGGCGAGAGACCCAGTACTTC.

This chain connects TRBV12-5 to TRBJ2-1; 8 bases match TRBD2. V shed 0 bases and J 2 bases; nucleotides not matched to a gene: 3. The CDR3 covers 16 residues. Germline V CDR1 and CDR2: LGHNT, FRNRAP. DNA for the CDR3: TGTGCTAGTGGTTTGGTACTCGGGGGGGCCTACAATGAGCAGTTCTTC. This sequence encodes CASGLVLGGAYNEQFF.

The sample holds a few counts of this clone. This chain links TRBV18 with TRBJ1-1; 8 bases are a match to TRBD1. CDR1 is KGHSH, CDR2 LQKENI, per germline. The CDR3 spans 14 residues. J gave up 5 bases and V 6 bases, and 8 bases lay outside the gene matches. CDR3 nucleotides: TGTGCCAGCTCGCCCGACAGGGGAGGGACTGAAGCTTTCTTT. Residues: CASSPDRGGTEAFF. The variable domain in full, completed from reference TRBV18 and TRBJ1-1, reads NAGVMQNPRHLVRRRGQEARLRCSPMKGHSHVYWYRQLPEEGLKFMVYLQKENIIDESGMPKERFSAEFPKEGPSILRIQQVVRGDSAAYFCASSPDRGGTEAFFGQGTRLTVV.

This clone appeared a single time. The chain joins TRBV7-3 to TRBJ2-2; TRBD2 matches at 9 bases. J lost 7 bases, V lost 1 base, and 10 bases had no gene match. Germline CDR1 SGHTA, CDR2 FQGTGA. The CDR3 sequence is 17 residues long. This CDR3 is CASSLRRAAGGGGELFF. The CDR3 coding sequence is TGTGCCAGCAGCTTAAGGAGGGCAGCGGGGGGCGGCGGGGAGCTGTTTTTT.

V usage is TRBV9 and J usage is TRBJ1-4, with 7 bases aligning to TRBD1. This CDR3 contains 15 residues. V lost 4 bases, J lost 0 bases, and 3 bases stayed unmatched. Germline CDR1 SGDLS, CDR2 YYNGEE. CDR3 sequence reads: CASSSGTATNEKLFF. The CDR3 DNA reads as TGTGCCAGCAGCTCTGGGACAGCAACTAATGAAAAACTGTTTTTT.

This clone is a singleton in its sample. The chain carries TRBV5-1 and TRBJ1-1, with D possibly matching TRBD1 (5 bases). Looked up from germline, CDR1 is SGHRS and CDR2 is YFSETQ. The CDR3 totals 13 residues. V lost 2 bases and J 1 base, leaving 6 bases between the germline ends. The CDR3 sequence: CASSFQGNTEAFF. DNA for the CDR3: TGCGCCAGCAGCTTCCAGGGGAACACTGAAGCTTTCTTT.

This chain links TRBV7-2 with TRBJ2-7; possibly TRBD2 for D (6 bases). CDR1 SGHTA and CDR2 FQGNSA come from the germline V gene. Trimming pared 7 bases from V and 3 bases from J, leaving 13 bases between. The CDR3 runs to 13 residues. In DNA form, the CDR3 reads TGTGCCAGCACCCTAGGGCGGGGCTACGAGCAGTACTTC. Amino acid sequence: CASTLGRGYEQYF.

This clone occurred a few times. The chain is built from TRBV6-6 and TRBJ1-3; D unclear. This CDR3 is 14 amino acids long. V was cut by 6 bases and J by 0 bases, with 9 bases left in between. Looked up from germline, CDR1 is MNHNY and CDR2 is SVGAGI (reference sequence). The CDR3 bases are TGTGCCAGCAGAGCACAGCCCTCTGGAAACACCATATATTTT. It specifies CASRAQPSGNTIYF.

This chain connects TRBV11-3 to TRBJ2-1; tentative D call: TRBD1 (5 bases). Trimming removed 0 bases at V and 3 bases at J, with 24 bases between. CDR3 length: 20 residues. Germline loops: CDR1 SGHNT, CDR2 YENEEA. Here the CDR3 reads CASSLERSWTDSLYYNEQFF. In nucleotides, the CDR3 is TGTGCCAGCAGCTTAGAACGGAGTTGGACCGACAGTTTATACTACAATGAGCAGTTCTTC.

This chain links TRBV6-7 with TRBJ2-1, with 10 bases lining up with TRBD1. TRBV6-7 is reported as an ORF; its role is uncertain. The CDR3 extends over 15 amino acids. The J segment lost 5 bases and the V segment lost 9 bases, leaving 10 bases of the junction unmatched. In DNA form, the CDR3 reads TGTGCCAGAGCTTTACGACAGGGGGCTCACAATGAGCAGTTCTTC. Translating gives CARALRQGAHNEQFF.

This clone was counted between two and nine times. CDR3 coding DNA: TGTGCCAGCAGTCCCTTAACTAGCGGGGGGGACACGCAGTATTTT. This encodes CASSPLTSGGDTQYF. The rearrangement joins TRBV27 to TRBJ2-3, with 13 bases aligning to TRBD2. With 5 bases clipped from V and 9 bases from J, the junction kept 8 bases outside the gene matches. The CDR3 totals 15 residues. In germline, CDR1 is MNHEY, CDR2 SMNVEV (reference sequence).

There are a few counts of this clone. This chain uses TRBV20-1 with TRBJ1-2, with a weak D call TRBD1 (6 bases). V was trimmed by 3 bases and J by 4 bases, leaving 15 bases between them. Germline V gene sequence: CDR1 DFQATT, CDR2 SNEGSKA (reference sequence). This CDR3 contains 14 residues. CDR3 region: CSASPGDKAYGYTF. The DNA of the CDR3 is TGCAGTGCTAGTCCTGGGGACAAGGCCTATGGCTACACCTTC.

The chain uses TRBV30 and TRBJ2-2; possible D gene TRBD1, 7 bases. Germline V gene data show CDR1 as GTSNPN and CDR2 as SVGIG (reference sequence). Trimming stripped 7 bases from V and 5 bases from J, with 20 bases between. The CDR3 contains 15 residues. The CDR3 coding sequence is TGTGCCTCCTCAAGGCAGGGGGGATTGACCGGGGAGCTGTTTTTT. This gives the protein CASSRQGGLTGELFF.

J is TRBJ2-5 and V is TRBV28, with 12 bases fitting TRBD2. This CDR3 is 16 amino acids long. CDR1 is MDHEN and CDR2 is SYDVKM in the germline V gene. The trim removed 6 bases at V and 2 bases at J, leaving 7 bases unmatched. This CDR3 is CASRPIGLAGQETQYF. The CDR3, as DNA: TGTGCCAGCAGACCCATCGGACTAGCGGGGCAAGAGACCCAGTACTTC.

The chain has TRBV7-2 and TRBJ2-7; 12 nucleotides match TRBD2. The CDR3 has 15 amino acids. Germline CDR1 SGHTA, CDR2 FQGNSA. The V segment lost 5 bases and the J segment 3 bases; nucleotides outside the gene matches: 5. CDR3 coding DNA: TGTGCCAGCAGCCCCACTAGCGGGGGGTTCTACGAGCAGTACTTC. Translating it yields CASSPTSGGFYEQYF.

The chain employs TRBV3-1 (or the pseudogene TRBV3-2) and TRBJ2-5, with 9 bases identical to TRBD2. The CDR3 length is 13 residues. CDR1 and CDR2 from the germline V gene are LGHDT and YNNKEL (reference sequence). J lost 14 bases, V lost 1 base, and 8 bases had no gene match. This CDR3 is CASSQGGGTSPYF. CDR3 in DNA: TGTGCCAGCAGCCAAGGGGGGGGGACTAGCCCTTACTTC.

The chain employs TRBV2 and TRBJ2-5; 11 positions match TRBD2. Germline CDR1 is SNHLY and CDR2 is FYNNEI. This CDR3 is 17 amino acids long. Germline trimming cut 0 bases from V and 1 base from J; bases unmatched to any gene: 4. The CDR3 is CASSEASGTSGQETQYF. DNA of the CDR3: TGTGCCAGCAGTGAAGCGTCGGGGACTAGCGGCCAAGAGACCCAGTACTTC.

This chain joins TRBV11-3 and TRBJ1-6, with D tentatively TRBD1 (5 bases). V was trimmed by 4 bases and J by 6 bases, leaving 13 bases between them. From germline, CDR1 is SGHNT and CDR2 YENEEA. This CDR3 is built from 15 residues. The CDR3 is CASSSWDSINSPLHF. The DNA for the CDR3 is TGTGCCAGCAGCTCGTGGGACTCCATTAATTCACCCCTCCACTTT.